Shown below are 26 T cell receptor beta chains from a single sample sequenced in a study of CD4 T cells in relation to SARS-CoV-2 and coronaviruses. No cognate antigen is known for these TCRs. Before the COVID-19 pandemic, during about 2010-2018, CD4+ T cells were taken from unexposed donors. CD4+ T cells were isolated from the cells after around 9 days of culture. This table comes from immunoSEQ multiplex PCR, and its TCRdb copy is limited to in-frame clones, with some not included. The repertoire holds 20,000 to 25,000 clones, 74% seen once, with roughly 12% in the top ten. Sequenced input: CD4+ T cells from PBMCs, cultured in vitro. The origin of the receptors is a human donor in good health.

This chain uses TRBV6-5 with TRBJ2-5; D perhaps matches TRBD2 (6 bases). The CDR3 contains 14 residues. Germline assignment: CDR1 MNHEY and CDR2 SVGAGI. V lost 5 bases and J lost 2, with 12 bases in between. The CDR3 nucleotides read TGTGCCAGCAGTCTAGCGTCCTTACAAGAGACCCAGTACTTC. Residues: CASSLASLQETQYF.

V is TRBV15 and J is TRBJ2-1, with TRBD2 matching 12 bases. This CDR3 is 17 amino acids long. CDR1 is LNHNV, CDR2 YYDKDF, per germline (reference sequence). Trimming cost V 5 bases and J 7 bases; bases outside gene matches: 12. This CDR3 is CATSGRSTSGRLNEQFF. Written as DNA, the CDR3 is TGTGCCACCAGCGGGCGGAGTACTAGCGGGAGGTTGAATGAGCAGTTCTTC.

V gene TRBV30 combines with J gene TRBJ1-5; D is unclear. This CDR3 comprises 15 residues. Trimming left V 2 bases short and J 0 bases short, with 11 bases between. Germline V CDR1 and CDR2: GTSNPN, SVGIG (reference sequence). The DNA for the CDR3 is TGTGCCTGGAGTCTCACCCGGTCTAGCAATCAGCCCCAGCATTTT. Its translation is CAWSLTRSSNQPQHF.

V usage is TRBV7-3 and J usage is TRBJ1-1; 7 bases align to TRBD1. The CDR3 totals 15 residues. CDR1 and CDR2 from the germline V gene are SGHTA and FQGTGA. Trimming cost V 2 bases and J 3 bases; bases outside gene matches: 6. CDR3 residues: CASSLDRVGYTEAFF. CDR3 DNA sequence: TGTGCCAGCAGCTTAGACAGGGTAGGATACACTGAAGCTTTCTTT.

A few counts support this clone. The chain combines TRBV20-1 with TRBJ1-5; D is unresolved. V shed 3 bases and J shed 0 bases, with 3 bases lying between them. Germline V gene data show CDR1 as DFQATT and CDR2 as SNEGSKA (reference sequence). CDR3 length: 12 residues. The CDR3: CSASSSNQPQHF. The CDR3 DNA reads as TGCAGTGCTAGTAGTAGCAATCAGCCCCAGCATTTT.

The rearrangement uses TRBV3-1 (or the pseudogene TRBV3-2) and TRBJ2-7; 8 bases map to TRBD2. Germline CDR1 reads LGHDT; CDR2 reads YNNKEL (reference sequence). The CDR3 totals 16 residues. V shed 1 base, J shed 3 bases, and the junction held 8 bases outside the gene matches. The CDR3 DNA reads TGTGCCAGCAGCCAAGCGCCTAGCGGGCCCATCTACGAGCAGTACTTC. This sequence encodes CASSQAPSGPIYEQYF.

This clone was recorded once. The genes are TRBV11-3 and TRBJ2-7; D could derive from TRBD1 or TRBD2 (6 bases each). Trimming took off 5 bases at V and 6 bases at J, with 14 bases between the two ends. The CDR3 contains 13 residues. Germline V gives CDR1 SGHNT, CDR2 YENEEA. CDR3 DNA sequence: TGTGCCAGCAGCCCCAGAGGGGGGTCCGAGCAGTACTTC. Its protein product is CASSPRGGSEQYF.

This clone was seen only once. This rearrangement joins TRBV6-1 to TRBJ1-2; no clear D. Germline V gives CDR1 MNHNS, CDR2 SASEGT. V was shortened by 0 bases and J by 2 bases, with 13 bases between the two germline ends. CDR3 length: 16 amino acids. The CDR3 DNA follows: TGTGCCAGCAGTGAAGCCAGGTCTGTGGGGAACTATGGCTACACCTTC. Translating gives CASSEARSVGNYGYTF.

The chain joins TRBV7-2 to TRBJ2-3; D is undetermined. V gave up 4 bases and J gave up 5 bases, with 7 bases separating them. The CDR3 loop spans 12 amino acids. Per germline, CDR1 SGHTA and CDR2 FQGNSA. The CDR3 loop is CASSSYGDTQYF. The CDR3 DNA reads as TGTGCCAGCAGCTCGTACGGAGATACGCAGTATTTT.

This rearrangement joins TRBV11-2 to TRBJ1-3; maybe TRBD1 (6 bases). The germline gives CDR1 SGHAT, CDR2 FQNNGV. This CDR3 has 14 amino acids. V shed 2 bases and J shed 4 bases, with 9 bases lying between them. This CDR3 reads CASSLTGLGNTIYF. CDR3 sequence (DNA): TGTGCCAGCAGCTTAACAGGGTTGGGAAACACCATATATTTT.

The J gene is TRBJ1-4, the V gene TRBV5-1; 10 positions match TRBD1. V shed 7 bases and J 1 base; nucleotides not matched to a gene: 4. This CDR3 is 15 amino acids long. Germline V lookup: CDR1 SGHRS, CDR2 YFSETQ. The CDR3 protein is CASRDRGQTNEKLFF. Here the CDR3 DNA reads TGCGCCAGCCGTGACAGGGGGCAAACTAATGAAAAACTGTTTTTT. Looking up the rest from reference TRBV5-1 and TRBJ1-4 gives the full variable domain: KAGVTQTPRYLIKTRGQQVTLSCSPISGHRSVSWYQQTPGQGLQFLFEYFSETQRNKGNFPGRFSGRQFSNSRSEMNVSTLELGDSALYLCASRDRGQTNEKLFFGSGTQLSVL.

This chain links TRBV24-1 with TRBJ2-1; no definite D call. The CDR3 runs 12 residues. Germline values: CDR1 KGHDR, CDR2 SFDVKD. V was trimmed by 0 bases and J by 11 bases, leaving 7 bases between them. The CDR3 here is CATSDLASQQFF. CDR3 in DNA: TGTGCCACCAGTGATTTGGCGTCCCAGCAGTTCTTC.

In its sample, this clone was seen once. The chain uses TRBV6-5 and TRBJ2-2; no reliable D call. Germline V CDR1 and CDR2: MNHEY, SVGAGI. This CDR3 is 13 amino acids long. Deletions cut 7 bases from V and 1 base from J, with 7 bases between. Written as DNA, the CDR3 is TGTGCCAGCATCACAGAGAACACCGGGGAGCTGTTTTTT. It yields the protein CASITENTGELFF.

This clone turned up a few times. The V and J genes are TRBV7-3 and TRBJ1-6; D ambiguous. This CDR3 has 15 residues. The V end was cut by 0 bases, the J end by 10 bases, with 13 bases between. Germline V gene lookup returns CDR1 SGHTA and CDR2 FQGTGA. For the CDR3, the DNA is TGTGCCAGCAGCTTAACCCCGGGGAGGGAGTCACCCCTCCACTTT. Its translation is CASSLTPGRESPLHF.

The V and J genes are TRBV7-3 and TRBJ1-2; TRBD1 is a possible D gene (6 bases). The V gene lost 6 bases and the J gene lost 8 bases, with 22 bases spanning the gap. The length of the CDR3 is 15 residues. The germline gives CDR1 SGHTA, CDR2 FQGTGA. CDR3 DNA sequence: TGTGCCAGCAGTCCACAGGGCCCTTCTGGAGGAGGCTACACCTTC. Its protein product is CASSPQGPSGGGYTF.

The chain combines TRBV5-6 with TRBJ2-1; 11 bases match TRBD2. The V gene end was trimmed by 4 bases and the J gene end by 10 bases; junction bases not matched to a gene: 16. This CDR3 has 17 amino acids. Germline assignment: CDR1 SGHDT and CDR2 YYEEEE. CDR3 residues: CASSPLAGTSGGVEQFF. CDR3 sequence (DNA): TGTGCCAGCAGCCCCCTCGCCGGGACTAGCGGAGGGGTGGAGCAGTTCTTC.

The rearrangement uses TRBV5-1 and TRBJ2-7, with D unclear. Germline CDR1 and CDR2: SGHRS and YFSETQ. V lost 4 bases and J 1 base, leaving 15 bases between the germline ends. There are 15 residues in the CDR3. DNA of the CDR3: TGCGCCAGCAGCCCGCAAGGTGGCGGATCCTACGAGCAGTACTTC. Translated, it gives CASSPQGGGSYEQYF.

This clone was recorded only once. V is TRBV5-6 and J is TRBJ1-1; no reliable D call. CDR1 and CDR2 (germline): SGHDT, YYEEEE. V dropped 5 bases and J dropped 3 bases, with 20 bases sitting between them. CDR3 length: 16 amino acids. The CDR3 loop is CASRKDSVEGDTEAFF. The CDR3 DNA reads TGTGCCAGCAGGAAGGACTCTGTTGAGGGTGACACTGAAGCTTTCTTT.

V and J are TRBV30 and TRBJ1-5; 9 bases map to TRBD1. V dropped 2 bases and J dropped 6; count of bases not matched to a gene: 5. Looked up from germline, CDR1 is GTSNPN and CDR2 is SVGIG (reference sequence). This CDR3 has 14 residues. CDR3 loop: CAWSSTTGGQPQHF. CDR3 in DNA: TGTGCCTGGAGTTCAACGACAGGGGGTCAGCCCCAGCATTTT.

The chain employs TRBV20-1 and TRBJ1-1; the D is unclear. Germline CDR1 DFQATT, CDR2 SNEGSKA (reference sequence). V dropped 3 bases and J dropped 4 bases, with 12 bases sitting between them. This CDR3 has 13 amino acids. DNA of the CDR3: TGCAGTGCTAGTCCGGGATCGGGCACTGAAGCTTTCTTT. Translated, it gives CSASPGSGTEAFF.

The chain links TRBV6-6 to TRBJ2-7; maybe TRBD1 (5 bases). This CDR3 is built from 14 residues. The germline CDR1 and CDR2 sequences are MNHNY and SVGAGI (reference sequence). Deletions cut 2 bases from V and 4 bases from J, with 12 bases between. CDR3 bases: TGTGCCAGCAGTTACCAGGGCGAGAGGTACGAGCAGTACTTC. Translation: CASSYQGERYEQYF.

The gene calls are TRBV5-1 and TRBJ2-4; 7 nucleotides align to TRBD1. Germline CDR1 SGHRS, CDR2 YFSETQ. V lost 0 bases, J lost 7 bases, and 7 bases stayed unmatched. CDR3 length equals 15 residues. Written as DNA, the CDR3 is TGCGCCAGCAGCTTGGAAACAGGGGCTTATAACATTCAGTACTTC. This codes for CASSLETGAYNIQYF.

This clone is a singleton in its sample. The CDR3 nucleotides are TGTGCCAGCAGTTTAGCTAGCGGGAGCGAGCAGTACTTC. Amino acid sequence: CASSLASGSEQYF. V is TRBV12-3 or TRBV12-4 and J is TRBJ2-7; 9 nucleotides line up with TRBD2. There are 13 residues in the CDR3. Germline trimming cut 0 bases from V and 6 bases from J; bases unmatched to any gene: 0.

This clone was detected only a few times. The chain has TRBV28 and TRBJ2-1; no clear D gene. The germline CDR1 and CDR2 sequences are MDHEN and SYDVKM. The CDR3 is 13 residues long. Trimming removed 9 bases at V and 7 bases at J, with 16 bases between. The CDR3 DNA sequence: TGTGCCAGTACAATCAATCCCCAGAATGAGCAGTTCTTC. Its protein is CASTINPQNEQFF.

CDR3 loop: CASSLGQGFGEQYF. The DNA for the CDR3 is TGTGCCAGCAGCTTAGGACAGGGGTTTGGCGAGCAGTACTTC. The chain joins TRBV7-2 to TRBJ2-7; 8 bases line up with TRBD1. After removal of 1 base from V and 6 bases from J, the junction contained 5 bases not matched to a gene. Germline V gene data show CDR1 as SGHTA and CDR2 as FQGNSA. The CDR3 length is 14 residues.

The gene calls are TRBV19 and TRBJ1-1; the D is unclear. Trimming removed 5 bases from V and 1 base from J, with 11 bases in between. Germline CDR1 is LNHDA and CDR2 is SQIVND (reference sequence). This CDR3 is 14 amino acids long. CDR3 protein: CASSLGRRNTEAFF. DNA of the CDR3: TGTGCCAGTAGTCTAGGACGGAGGAACACTGAAGCTTTCTTT.